This TCR beta chain was sequenced for a study of pediatric ulcerative colitis. General study points: Clonal expansions reduced rectal repertoire diversity in acute severe colitis. Repertoires came from total lymphocyte DNA, not specific subsets. No controls had the two rectal clonotypes shared by ulcerative colitis patients.

Some clones are missing from TCRdb's copy, which holds only in-frame ones; the method was immunoSEQ multiplex PCR. In the table there are 30,000 to 35,000 clones, about 81% of which are singletons. The rectum was sampled with one to two pinch biopsies at colonoscopy. Regarding this clone: No antigen is known for it.

V lost 0 bases to trimming and J lost 3 bases; unmatched junction nucleotides: 1. The CDR3 length is 15 residues. Germline lookup yields CDR1 LNHDA and CDR2 SQIVND (reference sequence). The receptor's source is a boy aged 5-17 years with mild ulcerative colitis. The chain employs TRBV19 and TRBJ2-1, with 8 positions matching TRBD2. Sequenced sample: gut tissue. The CDR3 protein is CASSIDLAGYNEQFF. CDR3 nucleotides: TGTGCCAGTAGTATAGACCTAGCGGGCTACAATGAGCAGTTCTTC.